This TCR beta chain appears in the sequencing data of a study of shared clonotypes between healthy human individuals. Splitting of CD4+ cells produced CD45RA+ naive and CD45RA-negative memory subsets. The study ran the assay at deep level. Roughly 33,000 T cell genomes, or around 0.2 ug DNA, went into the sorted-subset replicate PCRs. Clones were read by immunoSEQ multiplex PCR, and TCRdb kept only the in-frame ones, dropping some. The sample records approximately 330,000 clones, more than 60% being singletons. Regarding this clone: Its specificity is not known.

General study results and limits: It was anticipated that sequencing depth would influence how many clonotypes donors shared.

This TCR was recovered from a man aged 25-45 years in good health. Material: memory CD4+ T cells sorted from blood. Subset meaning: CD45RA-negative fraction.

In DNA, the CDR3 is TGCGCCAGCAGCTACGATCAAGAGACCCAGTACTTC. It codes for CASSYDQETQYF. The gene calls are TRBV5-1 and TRBJ2-5, with no clear D. Trimming left V 3 bases short and J 2 bases short, with 5 bases between. The CDR3 sequence is 12 residues long. Per germline, CDR1 SGHRS and CDR2 YFSETQ.